These 16 T cell receptor beta chains originate from one sample sequenced in a study of molecular identifiers for immune sequencing clone quantification. MiXCR was run by TCRdb on the PCR reads, yielding one entry per CDR3 protein. Among roughly 93,000 distinct CDR3 sequences, 20% to 25% were seen once, and the ten largest hold 0.78%. The sample comprised naive CD8+ T cells from blood, with Jurkat cell RNA spiked in. Subset in this sample: FACS-sorted CD8+CD4-CCR7+CD45RA+ naive T cells. The receptors originated from a human donor in good health. Some libraries in this study had Jurkat cell RNA spiked in.

This clonotype has only one observation. Possible read error: a much larger clone is one base away. The V call is TRBV2, the J call TRBJ2-3; D remains unclear. V lost 8 bases to trimming and J lost 5 bases, with 14 bases between them. The CDR3 length is 13 residues. Germline lookup yields CDR1 SNHLY and CDR2 FYNNEI. CDR3 sequence reads: CASLCPSEDTQYF. CDR3 DNA: TGTGCCAGCTTGTGTCCTAGTGAAGATACGCAGTATTTT.

In this sample, this clonotype turned up many times. The chain is built from TRBV5-1 and TRBJ2-2, with D unclear. This CDR3 is 12 amino acids long. Germline V CDR1 and CDR2: SGHRS, YFSETQ. V lost 5 bases and J 5 bases, leaving 7 bases between the germline ends. CDR3 coding DNA: TGCGCCAGCAGGCTTGGGACCGGGGAGCTGTTTTTT. It translates to CASRLGTGELFF.

This clonotype was detected ten times or more. CDR3 residues: CASSLGTGYTGELFF. CDR3 sequence (DNA): TGTGCCAGCAGTTTAGGGACAGGGTACACCGGGGAGCTGTTTTTT. This sequence joins TRBV27 and TRBJ2-2, with TRBD1 matching 9 bases. Germline lookup yields CDR1 MNHEY and CDR2 SMNVEV (reference sequence). The CDR3 has 15 residues. V gave up 2 bases and J gave up 3 bases; unmatched junction bases: 1.

This clonotype has a count of ten or more. The chain combines TRBV5-4 with TRBJ2-5, with D unresolved. CDR3 length: 17 amino acids. The germline V gene encodes CDR1 SGHNT and CDR2 YYREEE (reference sequence). V lost 0 bases to trimming and J lost 0 bases, with 15 bases between them. In nucleotides, the CDR3 is TGTGCCAGCAGCTTGGGGTCTTTCAGGACCCACCAAGAGACCCAGTACTTC. This encodes CASSLGSFRTHQETQYF.

In this sample, this clonotype turned up once. V usage is TRBV30 and J usage is TRBJ1-2; TRBD1 might be the D (5 bases). V shed 6 bases and J shed 3 bases, with 14 bases lying between them. Germline loops: CDR1 GTSNPN, CDR2 SVGIG (reference sequence). CDR3 length: 13 amino acids. The CDR3 DNA is TGTGCCTGCCCCCCCCAGGGTGACTATGGCTACACCTTC. Its translation is CACPPQGDYGYTF. Combining the CDR3 with reference TRBV30 and TRBJ1-2 gives the whole variable domain SQTIHQWPATLVQPVGSPLSLECTVEGTSNPNLYWYRQAAGRGLQLLFYSVGIGQISSEVPQNLSASRPQDRQFILSSKKLLLSDSGFYLCACPPQGDYGYTFGSGTRLTVV.

As concerns this clonotype: A much larger clone is a single base away; this may be a read error. The chain employs TRBV5-6 and TRBJ2-2; 8 bases are shared with TRBD2. The CDR3 length is 16 residues. The germline CDR1 and CDR2 sequences are SGHDT and YYEEEE. V shed 2 bases and J 4 bases; nucleotides not matched to a gene: 7. This chain's CDR3 is CASSFSGILSTGELFF. For the CDR3, the DNA is TGTGCCAGCAGCTTTAGCGGGATCCTGAGCACCGGGGAGCTGTTTTTT.

Comments on this clonotype: Compared with germline, one end of the junction differs, possibly owing to a read error. The chain has TRBV25-1 and TRBJ1-5; D is perhaps TRBD1 (5 bases). The CDR3 consists of 14 residues. Germline CDR1 reads MGHDK; CDR2 reads SYGVNS. Here the CDR3 DNA reads TGTCCCAGCAGTGAAGGGGTTAGCAATCAGCCCCAGCATTTT. This encodes CPSSEGVSNQPQHF.

The table lists this clonotype with many counts. The V call is TRBV20-1, the J call TRBJ2-7; TRBD2 aligns across 9 bases. Germline trimming cut 4 bases from V and 6 bases from J; bases unmatched to any gene: 16. This CDR3 contains 16 residues. The germline V gene encodes CDR1 DFQATT and CDR2 SNEGSKA (reference sequence). The chain's CDR3 is CSANSREVAGVAEQYF. The CDR3 DNA reads TGCAGTGCTAACTCCCGTGAGGTAGCGGGAGTTGCCGAGCAGTACTTC.

Concerning this clonotype: Sequence at one end of the junction differs from germline and may be a read error. The chain couples TRBV7-7 to TRBJ2-1, with 9 nucleotides matching TRBD2. The germline gives CDR1 SSHAT, CDR2 FNYEAQ (reference sequence). The CDR3 has 13 residues. CDR3: CASSYSGSDEQFF. The CDR3 DNA reads as TGTGCTAGCAGCTATAGCGGGAGTGATGAGCAGTTCTTC.

In this sample, this clonotype turned up many times. The rearrangement links TRBV27 to TRBJ2-7; no firm D call. Germline lookup yields CDR1 MNHEY and CDR2 SMNVEV (reference sequence). This CDR3 is 14 amino acids long. Trimming left V 0 bases short and J 2 bases short, with 8 bases between. In nucleotides, the CDR3 is TGTGCCAGCAGTTTATCGGCGCCTGCCTACGAGCAGTACTTC. Its protein product is CASSLSAPAYEQYF.

This clonotype occurred many times. The chain carries TRBV7-2 and TRBJ2-1; 11 positions agree with TRBD2. The CDR3 is made up of 13 amino acids. CDR1 SGHTA and CDR2 FQGNSA come from the germline V gene. After removal of 4 bases from V and 9 bases from J, the junction contained 2 bases not matched to a gene. CDR3 protein: CASSSGLAGEQFF. In nucleotides, the CDR3 is TGTGCCAGCAGCTCCGGACTAGCGGGTGAGCAGTTCTTC.

The chain recombines TRBV7-9 with TRBJ1-6; 7 bases agree with TRBD1. Germline lookup yields CDR1 SEHNR and CDR2 FQNEAQ (reference sequence). The CDR3 length is 15 residues. V shed 6 bases and J 6 bases; nucleotides not matched to a gene: 8. The CDR3 reads CASSPTGDPNSPLHF. The CDR3 coding sequence is TGTGCCAGCAGTCCTACAGGGGACCCTAATTCACCCCTCCACTTT.

About this clonotype: This may come from a read error, since a much larger clone is one base off. The CDR3 does not close with the conserved phenylalanine or tryptophan, likely indicating a read error. The chain combines TRBV7-9 with TRBJ2-3; D unresolved. Germline-derived CDR1 and CDR2 are SEHNR and FQNEAQ (reference sequence). The CDR3 contains 15 residues. V lost 4 bases, J lost 2 bases, and 13 bases lay in between. The CDR3 protein is CASSSPTSNTDTQYS. CDR3 nucleotide sequence: TGTGCCAGCAGCTCCCCCACCTCGAACACAGATACGCAGTATTCT.

This clonotype was found a few times. The chain combines TRBV27 with TRBJ2-7; TRBD2 aligns across 7 bases. CDR1 MNHEY and CDR2 SMNVEV come from the germline V gene (reference sequence). The CDR3 totals 13 residues. Trimming cost V 4 bases and J 3 bases; bases outside gene matches: 3. CDR3 DNA sequence: TGTGCCAGCAGTTGGGGGGGGGACTACGAGCAGTACTTC. Its translation: CASSWGGDYEQYF.

The chain links TRBV2 to TRBJ2-1, with TRBD2 matching 12 bases. The CDR3 is 19 residues long. The J segment lost 0 bases and the V segment lost 6 bases, leaving 12 bases of the junction unmatched. CDR1 and CDR2 from the germline V gene are SNHLY and FYNNEI. The CDR3 protein is CASRAPSGGVISSYNEQFF. The CDR3 region has the DNA TGTGCCAGCAGAGCTCCTAGCGGGGGGGTTATTAGCTCCTACAATGAGCAGTTCTTC.

This clonotype was counted only a few times. The V gene is TRBV7-9, the J gene TRBJ1-2; weak D call: TRBD1 (5 bases). The V gene's germline CDR1 is SEHNR and CDR2 FQNEAQ (reference sequence). Trimming stripped 0 bases from V and 4 bases from J, with 12 bases between. The CDR3 has 15 amino acids. CDR3 region: CASSLALDSSYGYTF. The CDR3 nucleotides read TGTGCCAGCAGCTTAGCGCTCGACAGCTCCTATGGCTACACCTTC. Using reference TRBV7-9 and TRBJ1-2 for the parts outside the CDR3, the full variable domain is DTGVSQNPRHKITKRGQNVTFRCDPISEHNRLYWYRQTLGQGPEFLTYFQNEAQLEKSRLLSDRFSAERPKGSFSTLEIQRTEQGDSAMYLCASSLALDSSYGYTFGSGTRLTVV.